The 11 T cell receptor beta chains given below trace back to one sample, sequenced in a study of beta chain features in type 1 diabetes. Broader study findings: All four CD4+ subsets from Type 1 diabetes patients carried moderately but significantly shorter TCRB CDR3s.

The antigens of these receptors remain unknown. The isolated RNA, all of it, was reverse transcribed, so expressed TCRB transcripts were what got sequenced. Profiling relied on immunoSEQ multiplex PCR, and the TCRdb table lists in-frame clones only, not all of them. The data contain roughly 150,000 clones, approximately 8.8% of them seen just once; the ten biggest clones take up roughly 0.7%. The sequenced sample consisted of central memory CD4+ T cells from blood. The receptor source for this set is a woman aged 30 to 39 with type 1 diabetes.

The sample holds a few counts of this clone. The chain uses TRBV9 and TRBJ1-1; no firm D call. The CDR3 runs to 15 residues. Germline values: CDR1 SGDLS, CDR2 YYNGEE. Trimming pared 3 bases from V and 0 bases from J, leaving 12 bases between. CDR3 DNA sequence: TGTGCCAGCAGCGCCCACAGTTCCGTGAACACTGAAGCTTTCTTT. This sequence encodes CASSAHSSVNTEAFF. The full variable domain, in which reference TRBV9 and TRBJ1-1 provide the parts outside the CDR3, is DSGVTQTPKHLITATGQRVTLRCSPRSGDLSVYWYQQSLDQGLQFLIQYYNGEERAKGNILERFSAQQFPDLHSELNLSSLELGDSALYFCASSAHSSVNTEAFFGQGTRLTVV.

CDR3: CASSPSSGQETQYF. The CDR3 DNA reads TGTGCCAGCAGCCCCTCTAGCGGGCAAGAGACCCAGTACTTC. V gene TRBV7-3 combines with J gene TRBJ2-5; 8 bases align to TRBD2. This CDR3 is built from 14 residues. Trimming at V came to 5 bases and at J to 2 bases, leaving 4 bases not matched to a gene. Per the germline V gene, CDR1 is SGHTA and CDR2 is FQGTGA.

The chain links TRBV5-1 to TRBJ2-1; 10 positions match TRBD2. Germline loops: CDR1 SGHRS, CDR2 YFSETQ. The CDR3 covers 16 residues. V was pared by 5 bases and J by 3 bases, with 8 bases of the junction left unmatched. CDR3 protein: CASSLRTSGVYNEQFF. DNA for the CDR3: TGCGCCAGCAGTCTCCGGACTAGCGGAGTCTACAATGAGCAGTTCTTC.

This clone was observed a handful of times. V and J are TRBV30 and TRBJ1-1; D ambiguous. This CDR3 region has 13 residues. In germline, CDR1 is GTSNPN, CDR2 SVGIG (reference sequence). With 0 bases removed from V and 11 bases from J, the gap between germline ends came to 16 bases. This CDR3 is CAWSVGGDGAAFF. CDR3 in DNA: TGTGCCTGGAGTGTAGGCGGCGATGGAGCGGCTTTCTTT.

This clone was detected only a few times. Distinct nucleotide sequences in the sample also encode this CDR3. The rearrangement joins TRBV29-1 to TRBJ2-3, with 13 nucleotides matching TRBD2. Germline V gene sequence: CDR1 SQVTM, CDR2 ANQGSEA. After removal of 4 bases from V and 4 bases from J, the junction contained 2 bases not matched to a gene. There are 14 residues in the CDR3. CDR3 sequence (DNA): TGCAGCGTTGGGACTAGCGGGAGCCCAGATACGCAGTATTTT. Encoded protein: CSVGTSGSPDTQYF.

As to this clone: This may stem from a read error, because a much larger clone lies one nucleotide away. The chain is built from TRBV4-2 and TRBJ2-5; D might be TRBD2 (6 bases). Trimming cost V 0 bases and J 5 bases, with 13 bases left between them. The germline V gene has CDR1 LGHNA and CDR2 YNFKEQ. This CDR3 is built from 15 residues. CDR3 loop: CASSQDGAGGETQYF. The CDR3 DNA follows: TGTGCCAGCAGCCAAGATGGGGCAGGAGGGGAGACCCAGTACTTC.

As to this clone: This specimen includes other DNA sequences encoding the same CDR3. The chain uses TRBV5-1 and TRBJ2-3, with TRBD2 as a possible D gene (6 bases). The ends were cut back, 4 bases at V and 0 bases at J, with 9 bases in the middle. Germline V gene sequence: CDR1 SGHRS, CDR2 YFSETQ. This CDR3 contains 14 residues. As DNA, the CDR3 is TGCGCCAGCAGCGTTGGGACTAGCACAGATACGCAGTATTTT. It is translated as CASSVGTSTDTQYF. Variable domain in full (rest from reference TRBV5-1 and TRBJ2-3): KAGVTQTPRYLIKTRGQQVTLSCSPISGHRSVSWYQQTPGQGLQFLFEYFSETQRNKGNFPGRFSGRQFSNSRSEMNVSTLELGDSALYLCASSVGTSTDTQYFGPGTRLTVL.

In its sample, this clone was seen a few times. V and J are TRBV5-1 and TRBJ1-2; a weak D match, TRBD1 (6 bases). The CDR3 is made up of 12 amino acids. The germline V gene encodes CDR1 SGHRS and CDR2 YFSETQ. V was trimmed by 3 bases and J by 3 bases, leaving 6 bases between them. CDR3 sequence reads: CASSSGDYGYTF. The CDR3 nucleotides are TGCGCCAGCAGCTCAGGGGACTATGGCTACACCTTC.

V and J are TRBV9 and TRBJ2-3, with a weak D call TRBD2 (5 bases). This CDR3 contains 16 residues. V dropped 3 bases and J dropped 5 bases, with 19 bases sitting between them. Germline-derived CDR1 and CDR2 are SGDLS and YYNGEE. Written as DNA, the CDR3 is TGTGCCAGCAGCGCCGCGGGTGGGAGTGCCATAGATACGCAGTATTTT. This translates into CASSAAGGSAIDTQYF.

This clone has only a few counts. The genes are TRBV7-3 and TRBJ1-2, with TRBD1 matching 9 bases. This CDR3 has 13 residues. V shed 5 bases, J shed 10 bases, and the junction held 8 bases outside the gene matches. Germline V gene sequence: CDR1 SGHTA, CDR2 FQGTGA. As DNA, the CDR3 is TGTGCCAGCAGCCCGGGGACAGGGAGAACCTACACCTTC. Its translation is CASSPGTGRTYTF.

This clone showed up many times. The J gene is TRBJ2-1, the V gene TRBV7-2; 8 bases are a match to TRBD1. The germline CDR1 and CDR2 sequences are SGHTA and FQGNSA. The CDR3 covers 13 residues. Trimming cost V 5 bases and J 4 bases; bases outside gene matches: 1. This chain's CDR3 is CASSTGGYNEQFF. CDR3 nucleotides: TGTGCCAGCAGCACAGGGGGATACAATGAGCAGTTCTTC.